This passage covers 13 T cell receptor beta chains from one sample sequenced in a study of spatial heterogeneity in lung cancer. Each CDR3 protein is one row after TCRdb ran MiXCR on the 5' RACE reads. Here the sample spans about 100,000 distinct CDR3 sequences, roughly 19% being singletons. Time point of the sample: blood at routine non-recurrence follow-up after resection. The sequences come from PBMCs, collected at follow-up. The receptors here all came from a male donor with early-stage non-small cell lung cancer.

The CDR3 nucleotides are TGTGCCAGTCCCGCAACAGGGTTCACCGGGGAGCTGTTTTTT. It is translated as CASPATGFTGELFF. This sequence joins TRBV12-3 or TRBV12-4 and TRBJ2-2; possibly TRBD1 for D (6 bases). There are 14 residues in the CDR3. Trimming removed 9 bases from V and 4 bases from J, with 15 bases in between.

This clonotype has a count of ten or more. This chain uses TRBV27 with TRBJ1-1; a possible D gene is TRBD1 (5 bases). Trimming cost V 0 bases and J 8 bases, with 16 bases left between them. The CDR3 contains 15 residues. Germline V CDR1 and CDR2: MNHEY, SMNVEV (reference sequence). CDR3 DNA: TGTGCCAGCAGTTTATCGTATCGAATTGGGACGGAAGCTTTCTTT. Translated: CASSLSYRIGTEAFF.

About this clonotype itself: Possible read error: a much larger clone is one base away. Likely a read error: the CDR3 ends without its conserved phenylalanine or tryptophan. V is TRBV30 and J is TRBJ1-1; D gene ambiguous. The CDR3 is made up of 13 amino acids. Germline CDR1 GTSNPN, CDR2 SVGIG (reference sequence). Deletions cut 5 bases from V and 0 bases from J, with 10 bases between. CDR3 sequence (DNA): TGTGCCTGGGACCGACAAGTGAACACTGAAGCTTTCCTT. Its protein product is CAWDRQVNTEAFL.

The J gene is TRBJ2-4, the V gene TRBV5-4, with 8 bases aligning to TRBD1. The CDR3 is made up of 13 amino acids. The V gene's germline CDR1 is SGHNT and CDR2 YYREEE (reference sequence). V trimming: 5 bases; J trimming: 7 bases; junction bases outside the gene matches: 5. The DNA of the CDR3 is TGTGCCAGCAGTGACCAGGGGGCTAACATTCAGTACTTC. Protein: CASSDQGANIQYF.

The chain combines TRBV6-6 with TRBJ1-2; 10 bases are a match to TRBD1. This CDR3 is 16 amino acids long. Germline trimming cut 2 bases from V and 1 base from J; bases unmatched to any gene: 4. Germline CDR1 is MNHNY and CDR2 is SVGAGI (reference sequence). The CDR3 loop reads CASSYATGGLNYGYTF. The CDR3 DNA sequence: TGTGCCAGCAGTTACGCGACAGGGGGCCTTAACTATGGCTACACCTTC.

This sequence joins TRBV20-1 and TRBJ2-7, with D perhaps TRBD2 (5 bases). The length of the CDR3 is 15 residues. V was trimmed by 5 bases and J by 3 bases, leaving 20 bases between them. Germline lookup yields CDR1 DFQATT and CDR2 SNEGSKA (reference sequence). CDR3 protein: CSAYPFMGSDYEQYF. In nucleotides, the CDR3 is TGCAGTGCTTACCCCTTTATGGGGAGCGACTACGAGCAGTACTTC.

The rearrangement joins TRBV11-2 to TRBJ2-5; 7 bases fit TRBD1. J was trimmed by 4 bases and V by 4 bases; bases with no gene match: 12. Germline-derived CDR1 and CDR2 are SGHAT and FQNNGV. The CDR3 covers 16 residues. The CDR3 reads CASSSAGTAPGETQYF. For the CDR3, the DNA is TGTGCCAGCAGCTCAGCCGGGACAGCGCCGGGAGAGACCCAGTACTTC. Full variable domain (rest looked up from reference TRBV11-2 and TRBJ2-5): EAGVAQSPRYKIIEKRQSVAFWCNPISGHATLYWYQQILGQGPKLLIQFQNNGVVDDSQLPKDRFSAERLKGVDSTLKIQPAKLEDSAVYLCASSSAGTAPGETQYFGPGTRLLVL.

This clonotype came up many times. The chain joins TRBV10-3 to TRBJ1-2; D gene ambiguous. The germline V gene encodes CDR1 ENHRY and CDR2 SYGVKD. The CDR3 is 15 residues long. V lost 6 bases to trimming and J lost 8 bases, with 22 bases between them. In DNA form, the CDR3 reads TGTGCCATCAGAAAAACGGACCTTCACTACGAGGGCTACACCTTC. Its translation is CAIRKTDLHYEGYTF.

With respect to this clonotype: Possible read error: a much larger clone is one base away. V and J are TRBV6-2 or TRBV6-3 and TRBJ1-1; D uncertain. This CDR3 contains 12 residues. In germline, CDR1 is MNHEY, CDR2 SVGEGT. DNA for the CDR3: TGTGCCATCAGTTACCCGATGGCTGAAGCTTTCTTT. Translation gives CAISYPMAEAFF.

CDR3 bases: TGTGCCAGCAGCCGAAACTCACTTAGCACAGATACGCAGTATTTT. Amino acids: CASSRNSLSTDTQYF. The V call is TRBV5-4, the J call TRBJ2-3; D remains unclear. Trimming removed 4 bases at V and 0 bases at J, with 12 bases between. The CDR3 loop spans 15 amino acids. Germline CDR1 and CDR2: SGHNT and YYREEE (reference sequence). The full variable domain, rest sourced from reference TRBV5-4 and TRBJ2-3, is ETGVTQSPTHLIKTRGQQVTLRCSSQSGHNTVSWYQQALGQGPQFIFQYYREEENGRGNFPPRFSGLQFPNYSSELNVNALELDDSALYLCASSRNSLSTDTQYFGPGTRLTVL.

This clonotype has just a few counts. The chain recombines TRBV30 with TRBJ2-1, with D unclear. CDR1 and CDR2 (germline): GTSNPN, SVGIG (reference sequence). The CDR3 length is 11 residues. V lost 4 bases, J lost 10 bases, and 11 bases lay in between. The CDR3 loop is CAWKELVEQFF. CDR3 bases: TGTGCCTGGAAGGAATTAGTAGAGCAGTTCTTC.

This clonotype was observed many times. The CDR3 nucleotides are TGTGCCATCAGTGGGGAGGGCTACGAGCAGTACGTC. This translates into CAISGEGYEQYV. The genes are TRBV10-3 and TRBJ2-7, with TRBD2 matching over 7 bases. The junction had 0 bases not matched to a gene; V was cut back by 4 bases and J by 3 bases. Germline CDR1 reads ENHRY; CDR2 reads SYGVKD. CDR3 length: 12 amino acids.

The chain recombines TRBV28 with TRBJ2-7; 12 bases fit TRBD2. CDR3 length equals 15 residues. The V gene end was trimmed by 7 bases and the J gene end by 4 bases; junction bases not matched to a gene: 8. Germline V CDR1 and CDR2: MDHEN, SYDVKM. CDR3 loop: CASTPSGRAMYEQYF. DNA for the CDR3: TGTGCCAGCACCCCTAGCGGGAGGGCCATGTACGAGCAGTACTTC.